This note documents a single TCR beta chain sequence. The antigen is undetermined. PCR amplification relied on 60 Vbeta primers (plus 13 Jbeta primers). Clones were read by immunoSEQ multiplex PCR, and TCRdb kept only the in-frame ones, dropping some. The table records more than 95,000 clones, 70% to 80% of them present only once. These data come from a study of cytomegalovirus exposure and HLA in healthy donors. Overall study findings and caveats: Later examination showed HLA-associated TCR beta chains had greater clonal expansion than equally common others. In a later analysis, a missense DCLRE1C variant was linked to TCR beta V- and J-gene trimming.

Germline-derived CDR1 and CDR2 are ENHRY and SYGVKD. V lost 6 bases and J 11 bases, leaving 11 bases between the germline ends. The CDR3 extends over 12 amino acids. The chain uses TRBV10-3 and TRBJ1-6; D is unclear. This sequence originates from a man younger than 45 in good health and CMV-seropositive. The material sequenced was PBMCs. The CDR3 sequence: CAIRPTAAPLHF. The CDR3 bases are TGTGCCATCAGACCGACCGCGGCACCCCTCCACTTT.